This TCR beta chain derives from a study of blood T cell repertoires in COVID-19. TCRdb keeps only in-frame clones here, not all; method: immunoSEQ multiplex PCR. Of 110,000 to 150,000 clones listed, over 70% were seen once; the top ten hold 44%. V gave up 5 bases and J gave up 1 base; unmatched junction bases: 3. The CDR3 is 15 residues long. Germline values: CDR1 SGHTA, CDR2 FQGNSA. Sequencing was performed on peripheral blood. This sequence originates from a human donor in a cohort sampled during active COVID-19. The chain employs TRBV7-2 and TRBJ2-2, with 8 bases aligning to TRBD2. DNA of the CDR3: TGTGCCAGCAGCCTCCGGGGGGGGAACACCGGGGAGCTGTTTTTT. Amino acids: CASSLRGGNTGELFF.